These 27 T cell receptor beta chains share one sample of origin, sequenced in a study of cytomegalovirus exposure and HLA in healthy donors. Vbeta (60) and Jbeta (13) primers were used in the PCR. The repertoire was sequenced with immunoSEQ multiplex PCR; TCRdb's copy has only in-frame clones and lacks some. Among 130,000 or so clones listed, around 79% were seen once. The sequenced sample was PBMCs. All receptors come from a woman between 35 and 50 years old in good health and CMV-seropositive.

This rearrangement joins TRBV4-1 to TRBJ2-7; 7 bases are a match to TRBD1. The CDR3 runs to 14 residues. Germline V lookup: CDR1 MGHRA, CDR2 YSYEKL. The trim removed 1 base at V and 3 bases at J, leaving 3 bases unmatched. CDR3 coding DNA: TGCGCCAGCAGCCAAGCTCAGGGGGTCTACGAGCAGTACTTC. This sequence encodes CASSQAQGVYEQYF.

This chain links TRBV7-9 with TRBJ2-1; 10 nucleotides agree with TRBD2. Losses at the gene ends were 4 bases for V and 7 bases for J; bases not matched to a gene: 7. From germline, CDR1 is SEHNR and CDR2 FQNEAQ (reference sequence). The CDR3 spans 15 residues. CDR3 sequence: CASSSGSGGVNEQFF. In nucleotides, the CDR3 is TGTGCCAGCAGCTCAGGAAGCGGGGGGGTAAATGAGCAGTTCTTC.

The V call is TRBV7-2, the J call TRBJ2-2; 8 nucleotides align to TRBD1. J gave up 3 bases and V 5 bases, and 5 bases lay outside the gene matches. The germline gives CDR1 SGHTA, CDR2 FQGNSA. The CDR3 consists of 15 residues. The DNA of the CDR3 is TGTGCCAGCAGCGGGGACAGGATTTACACCGGGGAGCTGTTTTTT. Translated: CASSGDRIYTGELFF.

This chain joins TRBV28 and TRBJ2-6; no firm D call. The V gene's germline CDR1 is MDHEN and CDR2 SYDVKM. The CDR3 extends over 13 amino acids. V was clipped by 3 bases and J by 4 bases, with 4 bases between them. The CDR3 region has the DNA TGTGCCAGCAGTTTGTCAGGGGCCAACGTCCTGACTTTC. Its protein product is CASSLSGANVLTF.

The chain couples TRBV7-3 to TRBJ2-1; D unresolved. Germline V lookup: CDR1 SGHTA, CDR2 FQGTGA. Trimming took 4 bases from V and 3 from J, leaving 7 bases between them. The CDR3 consists of 13 residues. CDR3 sequence: CASSSLGYNEQFF. The CDR3, as DNA: TGTGCCAGCAGCTCCCTAGGCTACAATGAGCAGTTCTTC.

The CDR3 DNA sequence: TGTGCCTGGAGTGTACCTCGGGACAGAGCCACCGGGGAGCTGTTTTTT. This translates into CAWSVPRDRATGELFF. This chain connects TRBV30 to TRBJ2-2, with TRBD1 matching 7 bases. Trimming at V came to 0 bases and at J to 4 bases, leaving 8 bases not matched to a gene. CDR1 is GTSNPN, CDR2 SVGIG, per germline (reference sequence). The CDR3 contains 16 residues.

The rearrangement links TRBV19 to TRBJ1-1, with D possibly being TRBD1 (6 bases). There are 12 residues in the CDR3. Trimming removed 6 bases at V and 3 bases at J, with 8 bases between. Per the germline V gene, CDR1 is LNHDA and CDR2 is SQIVND (reference sequence). The CDR3 region has the DNA TGTGCCAGTAGGCCAGGGGACACTGAAGCTTTCTTT. Its protein product is CASRPGDTEAFF.

The chain links TRBV29-1 to TRBJ1-1; the match to TRBD1 covers 9 bases. The CDR3 loop spans 13 amino acids. After removal of 7 bases from V and 3 bases from J, the junction contained 6 bases not matched to a gene. From germline, CDR1 is SQVTM and CDR2 ANQGSEA. CDR3 bases: TGCAGCGGTATAACAGGGGGCTACACTGAAGCTTTCTTT. Translation gives CSGITGGYTEAFF.

The chain carries TRBV5-4 and TRBJ2-7, with D perhaps matching TRBD1 (6 bases). V lost 4 bases and J lost 6, with 17 bases in between. The CDR3 totals 14 residues. From germline, CDR1 is SGHNT and CDR2 YYREEE (reference sequence). CDR3 nucleotides: TGTGCCAGCAGCATCCGGGACACCACGCGCGAGCAGTACTTC. This sequence encodes CASSIRDTTREQYF.

This clone was counted a single time. The V gene is TRBV6-5, the J gene TRBJ1-1; 8 bases match TRBD1. V dropped 6 bases and J dropped 5; count of bases not matched to a gene: 8. The germline V gene encodes CDR1 MNHEY and CDR2 SVGAGI. The CDR3 contains 14 residues. CDR3 residues: CASRVGQGKTEAFF. Written as DNA, the CDR3 is TGTGCCAGCAGGGTCGGACAGGGTAAGACTGAAGCTTTCTTT.

The CDR3 spells CASSLAGQRSGNTIYF. The CDR3 DNA is TGTGCCAGCAGCTTAGCGGGACAGCGCTCTGGAAACACCATATATTTT. V is TRBV7-2 and J is TRBJ1-3; TRBD1 matches at 7 bases. Germline CDR1 is SGHTA and CDR2 is FQGNSA. V lost 0 bases and J lost 0; bases outside the gene matches: 2. The CDR3 spans 16 residues.

This chain joins TRBV11-2 and TRBJ1-2; 7 bases are a match to TRBD1. Germline-derived CDR1 and CDR2 are SGHAT and FQNNGV. The CDR3 runs to 14 residues. The J segment lost 8 bases and the V segment lost 1 base, leaving 7 bases of the junction unmatched. This chain's CDR3 is CASSLVDRAEGYTF. CDR3 nucleotide sequence: TGTGCCAGCAGCTTAGTTGACAGGGCCGAGGGCTACACCTTC.

This clone was observed once. The chain employs TRBV12-5 and TRBJ1-2; D remains unclear. Trimming took off 1 base at V and 1 base at J, with 10 bases between the two ends. The germline CDR1 and CDR2 sequences are LGHNT and FRNRAP. The CDR3 spans 15 residues. The CDR3 spells CASGLAPPGNYGYTF. CDR3 nucleotide sequence: TGTGCTAGTGGTTTGGCCCCCCCGGGTAACTATGGCTACACCTTC.

V gene TRBV28 combines with J gene TRBJ1-2; D remains ambiguous. The V end was cut by 3 bases, the J end by 7 bases, with 21 bases between. CDR3 size: 16 residues. Germline CDR1 reads MDHEN; CDR2 reads SYDVKM. The CDR3 sequence: CASSFLSAKLAPGYTF. CDR3 bases: TGTGCCAGCAGTTTCTTATCGGCGAAACTAGCTCCTGGCTACACCTTC.

The chain couples TRBV6-1 to TRBJ1-2; 7 bases fit TRBD1. The CDR3 sequence is 15 residues long. Germline CDR1 is MNHNS and CDR2 is SASEGT. The trim removed 0 bases at V and 3 bases at J, leaving 4 bases unmatched. The CDR3 spells CASSEAPGGHYGYTF. The CDR3 coding sequence is TGTGCCAGCAGTGAAGCTCCAGGGGGGCACTATGGCTACACCTTC.

This chain connects TRBV10-3 to TRBJ2-7, with D perhaps TRBD2 (5 bases). The length of the CDR3 is 16 residues. The V and J ends lost 2 bases and 4 bases respectively, with 18 bases between them. Per the germline V gene, CDR1 is ENHRY and CDR2 is SYGVKD. For the CDR3, the DNA is TGTGCCATCAGTGAGGGACTGACCGGCTTAGGGTACGAGCAGTACTTC. Translation gives CAISEGLTGLGYEQYF.

V gene TRBV7-9 combines with J gene TRBJ2-1; weak D call: TRBD1 (5 bases). V was clipped by 5 bases and J by 1 base, with 15 bases between them. In germline, CDR1 is SEHNR, CDR2 FQNEAQ (reference sequence). There are 16 residues in the CDR3. The CDR3 spells CASSPGSPESYNEQFF. CDR3 DNA: TGTGCCAGCAGCCCAGGGTCGCCAGAGTCCTACAATGAGCAGTTCTTC.

The CDR3 reads CASSPPGQPSSYNEQFF. The CDR3 DNA sequence: TGTGCCAGCAGCCCCCCTGGACAGCCTAGCTCCTACAATGAGCAGTTCTTC. The chain carries TRBV7-9 and TRBJ2-1; TRBD1 is a possible D gene (6 bases). This CDR3 spans 17 amino acids. The germline V gene encodes CDR1 SEHNR and CDR2 FQNEAQ (reference sequence). The V gene lost 5 bases and the J gene lost 0 bases, with 17 bases spanning the gap.

The chain recombines TRBV9 with TRBJ1-3; TRBD1 matches 7 bases. The germline V gene has CDR1 SGDLS and CDR2 YYNGEE. V trimming: 0 bases; J trimming: 2 bases; junction bases outside the gene matches: 5. CDR3 length: 16 amino acids. The chain's CDR3 is CASSVEMRGPGNTIYF. The CDR3 region has the DNA TGTGCCAGCAGCGTAGAGATGAGGGGGCCTGGAAACACCATATATTTT.

This clone was observed once. The chain joins TRBV28 to TRBJ1-4, with 7 bases lining up with TRBD1. Unmatched junction bases numbered 8, after V lost 6 bases and J lost 4 bases. CDR3 size: 15 residues. Germline values: CDR1 MDHEN, CDR2 SYDVKM. In DNA, the CDR3 is TGTGCCAGCAGCGAAACCGGGACAGTTAATGAAAAACTGTTTTTT. Protein sequence: CASSETGTVNEKLFF.

The J gene is TRBJ1-6, the V gene TRBV6-1; 8 bases line up with TRBD1. This CDR3 is built from 14 residues. The germline CDR1 and CDR2 sequences are MNHNS and SASEGT. J was trimmed by 13 bases and V by 5 bases; bases with no gene match: 10. Written as DNA, the CDR3 is TGTGCCAGCAGTCTCCGACAGGGGTTTTCCCCCCTCCACTTT. Amino acids: CASSLRQGFSPLHF.

This clone was seen only a few times. The CDR3 region is CASSLAKGSGGTDTQYF. CDR3 coding DNA: TGTGCCAGCAGCTTGGCCAAGGGTAGCGGGGGCACAGATACGCAGTATTTT. The chain couples TRBV5-5 to TRBJ2-3, with 8 bases fitting TRBD2. This CDR3 has 17 residues. V was pared by 0 bases and J by 1 base, with 7 bases of the junction left unmatched. Germline V lookup: CDR1 SGHKS, CDR2 YYEKEE (reference sequence).

This clone was found a few times. The rearrangement links TRBV5-1 to TRBJ1-1; maybe TRBD1 (5 bases). Trimming cost V 0 bases and J 0 bases, with 12 bases left between them. The CDR3 is 16 residues long. Germline V gene sequence: CDR1 SGHRS, CDR2 YFSETQ. The CDR3 is CASSLGGTYMNTEAFF. DNA of the CDR3: TGCGCCAGCAGCTTGGGGGGCACCTACATGAACACTGAAGCTTTCTTT. The variable domain in full, with the rest retrieved from reference TRBV5-1 and TRBJ1-1, is KAGVTQTPRYLIKTRGQQVTLSCSPISGHRSVSWYQQTPGQGLQFLFEYFSETQRNKGNFPGRFSGRQFSNSRSEMNVSTLELGDSALYLCASSLGGTYMNTEAFFGQGTRLTVV.

The chain employs TRBV7-9 and TRBJ1-6; 10 nucleotides align to TRBD1. The CDR3 totals 15 residues. V gave up 1 base and J gave up 7 bases; unmatched junction bases: 1. Germline loops: CDR1 SEHNR, CDR2 FQNEAQ (reference sequence). This chain's CDR3 is CASSLVGQGNSPLHF. CDR3 nucleotides: TGTGCCAGCAGCTTAGTGGGACAGGGGAATTCACCCCTCCACTTT.

This rearrangement joins TRBV11-2 to TRBJ1-5; the D gene is possibly TRBD1 (6 bases). V lost 0 bases and J lost 5, with 11 bases in between. Germline values: CDR1 SGHAT, CDR2 FQNNGV. The CDR3 has 15 residues. The CDR3 bases are TGTGCCAGCAGCTTAGAGGGGGCTCCTGATCAGCCCCAGCATTTT. Its translation: CASSLEGAPDQPQHF.

This clone was detected a few times. This chain uses TRBV2 with TRBJ1-1; 7 bases agree with TRBD1. Losses at the gene ends were 1 base for V and 1 base for J; bases not matched to a gene: 3. The CDR3 spans 15 residues. Germline CDR1 reads SNHLY; CDR2 reads FYNNEI. CDR3 loop: CASSEVKGANTEAFF. As DNA, the CDR3 is TGTGCCAGCAGTGAAGTGAAGGGGGCGAACACTGAAGCTTTCTTT.

This clone appeared once. The rearrangement links TRBV6-4 to TRBJ2-2; no reliable D call. Trimming removed 3 bases at V and 3 bases at J, with 8 bases between. The CDR3 is 14 amino acids. Germline CDR1 and CDR2: MRHNA and SNTAGT. The CDR3 DNA sequence: TGTGCCAGCAGTGAAGCGAGCTACACCGGGGAGCTGTTTTTT. It specifies CASSEASYTGELFF.